The clone carrying this T cell receptor beta chain was counted a few times. Its antigen remains unidentified. Sequencing targeted expressed TCRB transcripts, as all isolated RNA had been reverse transcribed. Generated by immunoSEQ multiplex PCR, the TCRdb table keeps only in-frame clones and is missing some. The sample carries 600,000 or so clones, around an eighth recorded once. This sample was included in a study of beta chain features in type 1 diabetes. Points from the study as a whole: TCRB CDR3s from Type 1 diabetes patients were moderately but significantly shorter in all four CD4+ subsets.

The germline gives CDR1 MNHNY, CDR2 SVGAGI (reference sequence). Trimming left V 6 bases short and J 4 bases short, with 15 bases between. The CDR3 has 14 residues. Sequenced input: naive CD4+ T cells from blood. The clonotype originates from a man between 25 and 39 years old with type 1 diabetes. The genes are TRBV6-6 and TRBJ1-2; tentatively, D is TRBD1 (6 bases). The CDR3 nucleotides are TGTGCCAGCAGGCGGGACACCGGAATCTATGGCTACACCTTC. Protein sequence: CASRRDTGIYGYTF.